These 11 T cell receptor beta chains were sequenced from one sample in a study of blood T cell repertoires in COVID-19. Data came from immunoSEQ multiplex PCR; TCRdb stores just in-frame clones and leaves some out. The sample lists 230,000 or so clones, roughly 85% occurring once. The source material was PBMCs or T cells enriched from blood (not recorded which). These TCRs come from a woman in her forties with acute COVID-19.

The sample holds a few counts of this clone. This chain joins TRBV27 and TRBJ1-2; 10 positions match TRBD1. The junction had 2 bases not matched to a gene; V was cut back by 4 bases and J by 6 bases. CDR1 and CDR2 (germline): MNHEY, SMNVEV (reference sequence). This CDR3 is 13 amino acids long. The CDR3 sequence: CASSWTGGNGYTF. The CDR3 nucleotides read TGTGCCAGCAGTTGGACAGGGGGTAATGGCTACACCTTC.

Here the CDR3 reads CASSKDRMNQPQHF. The CDR3 coding sequence is TGTGCCAGTAGTAAAGACAGGATGAATCAGCCCCAGCATTTT. The J gene is TRBJ1-5, the V gene TRBV19; possible D gene TRBD1, 6 bases. The germline V and J ends were trimmed by 4 bases and 4 bases, with 11 bases remaining between them. The CDR3 runs to 14 residues. The germline gives CDR1 LNHDA, CDR2 SQIVND (reference sequence).

The chain uses TRBV6-2 or TRBV6-3 and TRBJ2-7; 12 positions match TRBD2. Germline CDR1 reads MNHEY; CDR2 reads SVGEGT. The V and J ends lost 4 bases and 8 bases, in that order; junction bases with no gene match: 6. The CDR3 is made up of 14 amino acids. CDR3 DNA sequence: TGTGCCAGCAGTTCGACTAGCGGGGGCCTAAAGCAGTACTTC. It yields the protein CASSSTSGGLKQYF.

The chain couples TRBV18 to TRBJ2-7; TRBD1 agrees at 9 bases. Germline loops: CDR1 KGHSH, CDR2 LQKENI. V lost 0 bases, J lost 3 bases, and 9 bases stayed unmatched. This CDR3 has 17 amino acids. CDR3 sequence reads: CASSPPTPGQGRYEQYF. The CDR3 nucleotides read TGTGCCAGCTCACCACCCACCCCGGGACAGGGCCGCTACGAGCAGTACTTC.

The V call is TRBV9, the J call TRBJ2-1; 9 bases line up with TRBD2. The J segment lost 9 bases and the V segment lost 0 bases, leaving 10 bases of the junction unmatched. In germline, CDR1 is SGDLS, CDR2 YYNGEE. The CDR3 totals 16 residues. Here the CDR3 reads CASSVVPSSGVGEQFF. CDR3 DNA: TGTGCCAGCAGCGTAGTCCCATCTAGCGGGGTCGGTGAGCAGTTCTTC.

This chain links TRBV19 with TRBJ1-1; 8 nucleotides agree with TRBD1. The CDR3 sequence is 14 residues long. Germline V gene sequence: CDR1 LNHDA, CDR2 SQIVND (reference sequence). V gave up 2 bases and J gave up 11 bases; unmatched junction bases: 10. CDR3 sequence: CASSIKGTGGSAFF. The CDR3 nucleotides are TGTGCCAGTAGTATAAAGGGTACAGGGGGTTCGGCTTTCTTT.

The V gene is TRBV15, the J gene TRBJ2-5; perhaps TRBD1 as D (5 bases). Germline-derived CDR1 and CDR2 are LNHNV and YYDKDF (reference sequence). The V end lost 0 bases, the J end lost 5 bases, and 19 bases lay between the germline ends. This CDR3 is 17 amino acids long. The CDR3 here is CATSRDLRALVGETQYF. CDR3 DNA: TGTGCCACCAGCAGAGATCTCAGGGCGCTGGTAGGGGAGACCCAGTACTTC.

V gene TRBV4-3 combines with J gene TRBJ1-2, with 9 bases lining up with TRBD1. The CDR3 is 13 residues long. V shed 4 bases and J 8 bases; nucleotides not matched to a gene: 5. The germline V gene encodes CDR1 LGHNA and CDR2 YSLEER. This CDR3 is CASSLNRGLGYTF. DNA for the CDR3: TGCGCCAGCAGCCTGAACAGGGGGCTCGGCTACACCTTC.

CDR3 loop: CASSQARLTQETQYF. In DNA form, the CDR3 reads TGTGCCAGCAGCCAAGCACGACTTACCCAAGAGACCCAGTACTTC. The J gene is TRBJ2-5, the V gene TRBV3-1 (or the pseudogene TRBV3-2); no definite D call. The V gene lost 1 base and the J gene lost 1 base, with 10 bases spanning the gap. Germline V gives CDR1 LGHDT, CDR2 YNNKEL (reference sequence). The CDR3 sequence is 15 residues long.

V gene TRBV9 combines with J gene TRBJ2-7, with 8 bases fitting TRBD2. Germline CDR1 is SGDLS and CDR2 is YYNGEE. The J segment lost 0 bases and the V segment lost 0 bases, leaving 2 bases of the junction unmatched. This CDR3 spans 15 amino acids. Written as DNA, the CDR3 is TGTGCCAGCAGCGTAGGAGCGGGGGCCTCCTACGAGCAGTACGTC. Protein: CASSVGAGASYEQYV.

The chain couples TRBV5-4 to TRBJ1-5, with a weak D call TRBD1 (6 bases). Per germline, CDR1 SGHNT and CDR2 YYREEE (reference sequence). This CDR3 has 14 residues. Trimming stripped 1 base from V and 3 bases from J, with 8 bases between. CDR3 loop: CASSLRGANQPQHF. The CDR3 nucleotides are TGTGCCAGCAGCTTGCGGGGGGCCAATCAGCCCCAGCATTTT. The full variable domain, completed using reference TRBV5-4 and TRBJ1-5, is ETGVTQSPTHLIKTRGQQVTLRCSSQSGHNTVSWYQQALGQGPQFIFQYYREEENGRGNFPPRFSGLQFPNYSSELNVNALELDDSALYLCASSLRGANQPQHFGDGTRLSIL.